This T cell receptor (beta chain) was captured in a study of blood T cell repertoires in COVID-19. Study-wide context: Acute and convalescent COVID-19 samples came from the United States, Italy and Spain. Sample material is recorded as cDNA or gDNA derived from T cells, B-cell-depleted T cells, or PBMCs.

In the authors' workflow: Counts of nucleated cells, estimated from reference gene primer amplification, were obtained. Only in-frame clones appear in the TCRdb table, and some are missing; sequencing was by immunoSEQ multiplex PCR. Clone size and V and J calls were adopted from that table, with D and trimming inferred from the DNA. The sample comprises about 240,000 clones, around 87% of which are singletons, and less than 8.5% rests with the top ten. CDR1 is SGHNT and CDR2 is YENEEA in the germline V gene. There are 15 residues in the CDR3. Trimming left V 4 bases short and J 3 bases short, with 13 bases between.

The receptor comes from a woman between 65 and 79 years old with active or convalescent COVID-19. What was sequenced was peripheral blood. The rearrangement uses TRBV11-3 and TRBJ2-1; maybe TRBD2 (7 bases). This CDR3 is CASSSGGPHYNEQFF. DNA for the CDR3: TGTGCCAGCAGCTCCGGGGGGCCCCACTACAATGAGCAGTTCTTC.